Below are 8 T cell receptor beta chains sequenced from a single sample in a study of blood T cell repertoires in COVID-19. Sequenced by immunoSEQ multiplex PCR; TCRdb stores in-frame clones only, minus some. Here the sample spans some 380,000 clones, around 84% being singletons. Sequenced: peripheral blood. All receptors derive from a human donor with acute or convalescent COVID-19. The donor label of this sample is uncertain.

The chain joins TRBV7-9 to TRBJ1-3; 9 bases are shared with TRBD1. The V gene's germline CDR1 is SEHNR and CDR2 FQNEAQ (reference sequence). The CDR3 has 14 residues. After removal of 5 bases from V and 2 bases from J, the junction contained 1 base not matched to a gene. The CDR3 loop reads CASSRTGAGNTIYF. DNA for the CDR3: TGTGCCAGCAGCCGGACAGGGGCTGGAAACACCATATATTTT.

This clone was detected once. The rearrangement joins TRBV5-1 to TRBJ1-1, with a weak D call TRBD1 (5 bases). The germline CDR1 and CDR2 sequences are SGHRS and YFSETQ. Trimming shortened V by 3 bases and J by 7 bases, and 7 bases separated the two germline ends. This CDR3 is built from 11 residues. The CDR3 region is CASSSTGEAFF. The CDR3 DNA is TGCGCCAGCAGCTCTACAGGTGAAGCTTTCTTT.

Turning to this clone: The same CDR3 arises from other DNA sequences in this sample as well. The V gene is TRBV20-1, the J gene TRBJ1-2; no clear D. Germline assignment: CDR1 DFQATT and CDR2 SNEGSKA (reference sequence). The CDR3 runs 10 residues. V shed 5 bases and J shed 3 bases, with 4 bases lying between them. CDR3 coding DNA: TGCAGTGCTTCGTACTATGGCTACACCTTC. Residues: CSASYYGYTF.

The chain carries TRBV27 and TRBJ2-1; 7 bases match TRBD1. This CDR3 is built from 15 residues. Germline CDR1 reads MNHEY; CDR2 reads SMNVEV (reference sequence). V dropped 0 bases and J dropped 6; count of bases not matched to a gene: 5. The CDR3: CASSLSRGNPNEQFF. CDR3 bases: TGTGCCAGCAGTTTATCCAGGGGGAATCCCAATGAGCAGTTCTTC.

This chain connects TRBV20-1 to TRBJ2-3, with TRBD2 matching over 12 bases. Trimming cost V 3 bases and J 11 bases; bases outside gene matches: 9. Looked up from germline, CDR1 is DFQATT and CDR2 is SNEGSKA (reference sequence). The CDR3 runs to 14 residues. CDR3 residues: CSASRLAGGGGQYF. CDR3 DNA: TGCAGTGCTAGTAGGCTAGCGGGAGGGGGCGGGCAGTATTTT.

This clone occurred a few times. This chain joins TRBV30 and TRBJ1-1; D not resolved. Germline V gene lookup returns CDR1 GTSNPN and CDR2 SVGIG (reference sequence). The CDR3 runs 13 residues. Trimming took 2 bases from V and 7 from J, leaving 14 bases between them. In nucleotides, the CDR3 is TGTGCCTGGAGTATTCTGAGGACTCGTGAAGCTTTCTTT. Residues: CAWSILRTREAFF.

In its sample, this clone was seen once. The CDR3 region is CASSRGRGQDYGYTF. The CDR3 DNA sequence: TGTGCCAGCAGCCGAGGGCGGGGACAGGATTATGGCTACACCTTC. The J gene is TRBJ1-2, the V gene TRBV7-8; 8 bases align to TRBD1. Looked up from germline, CDR1 is SGHVS and CDR2 is FQNEAQ. V shed 5 bases, J shed 5 bases, and the junction held 10 bases outside the gene matches. This CDR3 has 15 residues.

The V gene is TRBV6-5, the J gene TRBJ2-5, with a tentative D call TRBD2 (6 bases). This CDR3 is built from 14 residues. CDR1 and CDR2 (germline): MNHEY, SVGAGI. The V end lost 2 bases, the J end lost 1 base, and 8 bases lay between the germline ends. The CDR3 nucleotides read TGTGCCAGCAGTTACGGGGGGATCCAAGAGACCCAGTACTTC. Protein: CASSYGGIQETQYF.